The 8 T cell receptor beta chains in this list originate from one sample, sequenced in a study of shared clonotypes between healthy human individuals (dated by TCRdb to about 2020). The receptor library was made with the immunoSEQ multiplex PCR assay. Sourced from immuneACCESS, this table was stored by TCRdb with only in-frame sequences that have V and J called. A share of the clones is absent; for the studies checked, an unresolved V gene accounts for under half, and the remainder has no known explanation. This sample gives over 400,000 clones in total; roughly 80% of them show up just once. The top ten clones comprise roughly an eighth of the sample. The material sequenced was PBMCs. The source is a woman aged 40 to 49 in good health. Some clones in this sample may be carry-over from other donors' samples.

This chain joins TRBV4-1 and TRBJ1-1; no clear D. Germline-derived CDR1 and CDR2 are MGHRA and YSYEKL. V dropped 1 base and J dropped 5 bases, with 8 bases sitting between them. CDR3 length: 13 residues. CDR3 loop: CASSQVLGTEAFF. For the CDR3, the DNA is TGCGCCAGCAGCCAAGTGTTAGGGACTGAAGCTTTCTTT.

Worth noting for this clone: Since a far larger clone is one base different, this is likely a read error. The J gene is TRBJ1-2, the V gene TRBV7-2; tentatively, D is TRBD1 (6 bases). The CDR3 loop spans 13 amino acids. The germline V gene has CDR1 SGHTA and CDR2 FQGNSA. CDR3 nucleotides: TGTGCCGGCAGCCCAGACAGGCGTAATGGCTACACCTTC. Encoded protein: CAGSPDRRNGYTF.

This clone was seen only a few times. The gene calls are TRBV6-6 and TRBJ2-7; D not certain. Per germline, CDR1 MNHNY and CDR2 SVGAGI (reference sequence). The CDR3 consists of 13 residues. V gave up 0 bases and J gave up 5 bases, with 8 bases separating them. The CDR3 region is CASSYSSANEQYF. The CDR3 region has the DNA TGTGCCAGCAGTTACTCTTCCGCTAACGAGCAGTACTTC.

The chain uses TRBV4-1 and TRBJ2-7; 14 bases line up with TRBD2. The V segment lost 1 base and the J segment 2 bases; nucleotides outside the gene matches: 10. CDR3 length: 19 amino acids. Per germline, CDR1 MGHRA and CDR2 YSYEKL. The CDR3 here is CASSQGAGTSGRIAYEQYF. CDR3 nucleotide sequence: TGCGCCAGCAGCCAAGGAGCCGGGACTAGCGGGAGAATTGCCTACGAGCAGTACTTC.

This sequence joins TRBV4-1 and TRBJ2-7, with D perhaps matching TRBD2 (6 bases). The V end was cut by 1 base, the J end by 4 bases, with 11 bases between. CDR3 length: 14 amino acids. CDR1 MGHRA and CDR2 YSYEKL come from the germline V gene. CDR3 bases: TGCGCCAGCAGCCAAGGGGGAGGTTGGTACGAGCAGTACTTC. This codes for CASSQGGGWYEQYF.

This clone came up once. Germline and junction disagree at one end, which may indicate a read error. CDR3: CASSSGGTQYF. As DNA, the CDR3 is TGTGCTAGCAGCTCCGGGGGTACGCAGTATTTT. The genes are TRBV7-7 and TRBJ2-3, with D possibly matching TRBD2 (6 bases). The CDR3 loop spans 11 amino acids. Germline CDR1 is SSHAT and CDR2 is FNYEAQ (reference sequence).

This clone was picked up one time. J is TRBJ1-1 and V is TRBV7-2, with D tentatively TRBD1 (6 bases). Trimming left V 5 bases short and J 5 bases short, with 15 bases between. From germline, CDR1 is SGHTA and CDR2 FQGNSA. CDR3 length equals 14 residues. The CDR3 coding sequence is TGTGCCAGCAGCGCGAGCAGGGGTGGGACTGAAGCTTTCTTT. Protein: CASSASRGGTEAFF.

V usage is TRBV2 and J usage is TRBJ2-7; D perhaps matches TRBD1 (6 bases). This CDR3 is built from 15 residues. V lost 0 bases, J lost 5 bases, and 14 bases lay in between. The germline CDR1 and CDR2 sequences are SNHLY and FYNNEI. The CDR3 DNA follows: TGTGCCAGCAGTGAAGCGTTTACAGGGATCAACGAGCAGTACTTC. It specifies CASSEAFTGINEQYF.